One sample yielded the 3 T cell receptor beta chains listed below, sequenced in a study of shared clonotypes between healthy human individuals. Profiling relied on immunoSEQ multiplex PCR, and the TCRdb table lists in-frame clones only, not all of them. This sample yields just over 2,000,000 clones, of which about 95% are seen a single time; 1% to 1.3% belongs to the top ten. Naive CD8 isolation took CD45RO-negative cells positively selected for CCR7 and excluded terminally differentiated effector memory CD45RA+ cells. The sample taken for sequencing was naive CD8+ T cells sorted from blood. All receptors derive from a man aged 18 to 29 in good health.

The CDR3 here is CASSVAAFGGTEAFF. Here the CDR3 DNA reads TGTGCCAGCAGCGTAGCCGCGTTCGGGGGCACTGAAGCTTTCTTT. The V and J genes are TRBV9 and TRBJ1-1, with a possible D match to TRBD1 (5 bases). Germline-derived CDR1 and CDR2 are SGDLS and YYNGEE. This CDR3 spans 15 amino acids. Trimming removed 0 bases from V and 4 bases from J, with 13 bases in between.

The rearrangement uses TRBV6-1 and TRBJ1-1; D remains ambiguous. The V gene's germline CDR1 is MNHNS and CDR2 SASEGT. The CDR3 extends over 14 amino acids. The germline V and J ends were trimmed by 4 bases and 0 bases, with 9 bases remaining between them. CDR3 sequence: CASSVAGLNTEAFF. In DNA, the CDR3 is TGTGCCAGCAGTGTGGCAGGATTGAACACTGAAGCTTTCTTT.

The rearrangement uses TRBV5-1 and TRBJ1-4; no firm D call. The CDR3 totals 15 residues. CDR1 is SGHRS and CDR2 is YFSETQ in the germline V gene. V lost 0 bases to trimming and J lost 6 bases, with 12 bases between them. The CDR3 protein is CASSLVAGWDEKLFF. CDR3 nucleotides: TGCGCCAGCAGCTTGGTGGCGGGGTGGGATGAAAAACTGTTTTTT.